The 11 T cell receptor beta chains given below trace back to one sample, sequenced in a study of T-cell reconstitution after alpha-beta-depleted transplantation in children. Researchers prepared the TCRbeta library using unique molecular identifiers, the study reports. TCRdb reanalysed the PCR reads using MiXCR and keeps one entry per CDR3 protein. The sample carries about 58,000 distinct CDR3 sequences, approximately 43% recorded once. Source: PBMCs, mostly from graft donor cells, taken 360 days after TCRalphabeta/CD19-depleted stem cell transplant. The receptors come from a male patient under 18 who had a stem cell transplant for acute lymphoblastic leukemia, so the T cells may come from the graft donor.

The chain has TRBV7-9 and TRBJ2-2; 13 bases are shared with TRBD2. CDR1 is SEHNR, CDR2 FQNEAQ, per germline (reference sequence). J was trimmed by 6 bases and V by 2 bases; bases with no gene match: 0. The CDR3 runs to 15 residues. In DNA form, the CDR3 reads TGTGCCAGCAGCTTAACTAGCGGGAGGGCCGGGGAGCTGTTTTTT. This sequence encodes CASSLTSGRAGELFF.

The chain links TRBV7-2 to TRBJ2-2; D perhaps matches TRBD1 (6 bases). V gave up 5 bases and J gave up 1 base, with 11 bases separating them. CDR3 length equals 15 residues. CDR1 SGHTA and CDR2 FQGNSA come from the germline V gene. Here the CDR3 reads CASSLGQMNTGELFF. DNA of the CDR3: TGTGCCAGCAGCCTTGGACAGATGAACACCGGGGAGCTGTTTTTT. The entire variable domain, with the rest obtained from reference TRBV7-2 and TRBJ2-2, is as follows: GAGVSQSPSNKVTEKGKDVELRCDPISGHTALYWYRQSLGQGLEFLIYFQGNSAPDKSGLPSDRFSAERTGGSVSTLTIQRTQQEDSAVYLCASSLGQMNTGELFFGEGSRLTVL.

This clonotype was picked up one time. The genes are TRBV15 and TRBJ2-3; D is perhaps TRBD1 or TRBD2 (6 bases each). V dropped 0 bases and J dropped 2 bases, with 15 bases sitting between them. Germline V gives CDR1 LNHNV, CDR2 YYDKDF (reference sequence). The CDR3 runs 17 residues. CDR3 residues: CATSRDYQGRLTDTQYF. DNA for the CDR3: TGTGCCACCAGCAGAGATTATCAGGGGAGGCTCACAGATACGCAGTATTTT.

The CDR3 loop reads CASSLYGTVYNEQFF. CDR3 DNA sequence: TGTGCCAGCAGTCTATACGGGACAGTATACAATGAGCAGTTCTTC. V is TRBV12-3 or TRBV12-4 and J is TRBJ2-1; the match to TRBD1 covers 7 bases. The CDR3 has 15 residues. Trimming took 5 bases from V and 4 from J; bases not matched to a gene: 8.

This clonotype appeared a single time. The chain is built from TRBV20-1 and TRBJ1-2; weak D call: TRBD1 (5 bases). The CDR3 spans 15 residues. The V end was cut by 5 bases, the J end by 4 bases, with 20 bases between. From germline, CDR1 is DFQATT and CDR2 SNEGSKA (reference sequence). In DNA form, the CDR3 reads TGCAGTGCTGCTACACGGGGCGTTGAAGGCTATGGCTACACCTTC. This sequence encodes CSAATRGVEGYGYTF.

This clonotype came up a few times. The rearrangement links TRBV20-1 to TRBJ1-1; tentative D call: TRBD1 (5 bases). V was trimmed by 5 bases and J by 1 base, leaving 8 bases between them. CDR3 length equals 12 residues. Germline CDR1 and CDR2: DFQATT and SNEGSKA (reference sequence). The CDR3 DNA follows: TGCAGTGCTGGGGGGTGGAACACTGAAGCTTTCTTT. Protein product: CSAGGWNTEAFF.

The CDR3 region has the DNA TGTGCCAGCAGTTACTCTCGCCCCTCCTACAATGAGCAGTTCTTC. This codes for CASSYSRPSYNEQFF. The chain carries TRBV6-5 and TRBJ2-1; D call uncertain. Germline V gene sequence: CDR1 MNHEY, CDR2 SVGAGI. CDR3 length: 15 residues. Trimming took off 0 bases at V and 0 bases at J, with 6 bases between the two ends.

This clonotype was found a few times. V is TRBV12-3 or TRBV12-4 and J is TRBJ2-5; no clear D gene. The CDR3 sequence is 14 residues long. Deletions cut 2 bases from V and 5 bases from J, with 12 bases between. The CDR3, as DNA: TGTGCCAGCAGTTTACTCGGGCCCGTTGAGACCCAGTACTTC. It specifies CASSLLGPVETQYF.

The chain employs TRBV12-3 or TRBV12-4 and TRBJ2-1; possibly TRBD1 for D (6 bases). The CDR3 runs 13 residues. V was pared by 5 bases and J by 8 bases, with 13 bases between. DNA of the CDR3: TGTGCCAGCAGTACAGGGACCGGGGATGAGCAGTTCTTC. This sequence encodes CASSTGTGDEQFF.

The sample holds a few counts of this clonotype. CDR3 nucleotide sequence: TGCAGCGTGGCCGGAAGGAGGGAACCCTACAATGAGCAGTTCTTC. Amino acids: CSVAGRREPYNEQFF. The chain links TRBV29-1 to TRBJ2-1; a weak D match, TRBD2 (6 bases). In germline, CDR1 is SQVTM, CDR2 ANQGSEA. The length of the CDR3 is 15 residues. Trimming shortened V by 6 bases and J by 2 bases, and 17 bases separated the two germline ends.

This clonotype was seen only a few times. This chain joins TRBV2 and TRBJ2-7; D gene uncertain. Trimming removed 6 bases from V and 2 bases from J, with 5 bases in between. Per the germline V gene, CDR1 is SNHLY and CDR2 is FYNNEI. The CDR3 length is 11 residues. The CDR3 DNA reads as TGTGCCAGCAGGGCCACCTACGAGCAGTACTTC. Protein: CASRATYEQYF.